This is a list of T cell receptor beta chains from one sample in a study of blood T cell repertoires in COVID-19. The method was immunoSEQ multiplex PCR; TCRdb's version includes in-frame clones alone and lacks a portion of them. The sample yields approximately 330,000 clones, roughly 90% seen once. Sequencing was carried out using peripheral blood. All receptors derive from a man younger than 45 with COVID-19, enrolled during active disease. The CDR3 runs from the conserved cysteine through the conserved F or W.

>TRBV11-2|TRBJ2-7
CASSLSRDRWATPYYEQYF
>TRBV19|TRBJ1-1
CASSVPEGGGNTEAFF
>TRBV28|TRBJ1-5
CASSSGQRYQPQHF
>TRBV3-1/TRBV3-2|TRBJ2-7
CASSQAAYEQYF
>TRBV5-4|TRBJ2-1
CASSQGAYNEQFF
>TRBV10-3|TRBJ2-1
CAISEWTGGQEQFF
>TRBV2|TRBJ1-2
CASSERGGYGYTF
>TRBV24-1|TRBJ2-3
CATSDFQGTDTQYF
>TRBV19|TRBJ2-1
CASMQGRSYNEQFF
>TRBV6-2/TRBV6-3|TRBJ1-5
CASSYVAGIPRNQPQHF
>TRBV6-2/TRBV6-3|TRBJ1-5
CASSYSMNQPQHF
>TRBV7-3|TRBJ1-1
CASSPGGTGANTEAFF
>TRBV29-1|TRBJ2-5
CSAWGGLWETQYF
>TRBV6-5|TRBJ2-7
CASSFGLSYEQYF
>TRBV20-1|TRBJ2-1
CSAGRGEQFF
>TRBV3-1/TRBV3-2|TRBJ1-2
CASRGGTNYGYTF
>TRBV6-6|TRBJ1-1
CASSTNAGQVNTEAFF
>TRBV12-3/TRBV12-4|TRBJ2-2
CASSSTGGELFF
>TRBV25-1|TRBJ1-2
CASSESGGGGIYGYTF
>TRBV5-4|TRBJ2-5
CASSSLLETQYF
>TRBV5-6|TRBJ2-7
CASSLYEDRGFSEQYF
>TRBV19|TRBJ2-5
CASSIGRGPPQETQYF
>TRBV7-8|TRBJ2-5
CASSLRGQGVKSETQYF
>TRBV15|TRBJ2-5
CATSRDRAEWTDQETQYF
>TRBV12-3/TRBV12-4|TRBJ1-1
CASSFVGNTEAFF
>TRBV6-1|TRBJ1-5
CASSEVVQPQHF